This T cell receptor (beta chain) is from a study of control samples from healthy donors and cancer patients. TCRdb's copy holds only in-frame clones and misses some; the assay was immunoSEQ multiplex PCR. The sample carries some 130,000 clones, about nine tenths recorded once. Germline V gene sequence: CDR1 SGHDT, CDR2 YYEEEE. The CDR3 loop spans 16 amino acids. The V end was cut by 0 bases, the J end by 2 bases, with 9 bases between. Sequenced sample: PBMCs. This rearrangement joins TRBV5-6 to TRBJ1-6, with no clear D. This sequence was found in a man aged 50 to 59 with head and neck cancer. CDR3 coding DNA: TGTGCCAGCAGCTTGGGAAGGGCAACCTATAATTCACCCCTCCACTTT. Encoded protein: CASSLGRATYNSPLHF.